This T cell receptor (beta chain) is from a study of shared clonotypes between healthy human individuals (TCRdb year 2020). Context from the whole study: Two women and a few men aged 18 to 49 years were included in the cohort. For each donor, CD4 naive and CD4 memory were each given three plates, CD8 naive was given two plates, and CD8 memory was given one plate. Blood TCR repertoires of five healthy adults were deeply sequenced to estimate repertoire size and the extent of clonotype sharing between individuals. Libraries were prepared and TCR repertoires were sequenced by different laboratories using diverse techniques, in order to increase sequencing depth and limit assay-specific biases. Between about 0.9 and 10 billion PBMCs per donor were obtained by leukapheresis. Points the paper makes about the study in general: Larger estimated clonotype richness was generally found for naive subsets than for memory subsets. Based on pairwise subsampling, the degree of clonotype sharing among donors was expected to be affected by sequencing depth. The small number of donors limited the genetic and exposure-history diversity represented. Sampling was restricted to blood, and TCR repertoires in tissue are likely to differ from TCR repertoires in blood. When a handful of donors were compared, the shared fraction of clonotypes was about 5% for naive CD4, over 3% for naive CD8, about 2.4% for memory CD4, and roughly 0.43% for memory CD8. Clonotypes shared by all four sorted-subset donors showed higher generation probabilities than non-shared clonotypes. Rarefaction of sorted-subset datasets indicated incomplete sequencing despite the large sequencing depth.

Remarks on this clone: The antigen this receptor binds is unknown. No clone much larger than this one lies a single base away; base qualities are absent.

Using the deep immunoSEQ assay, TCR CDR3 regions were amplified from genomic DNA by multiplex PCR. Genomic DNA extracted from each cell subset was distributed evenly over all wells of several immunoSEQ 96-well plates, and each plate served as one replicate. For sorted subsets, around 200 ng genomic DNA, equal to 30,000 or so T cell genomes, was loaded into each replicate PCR. Purified libraries were measured with a Qubit 3.0 fluorometer, size-checked on a Bioanalyzer 2100, and measured again with the KAPA Library Quantification kit. Every immunoSEQ 96-well plate was sequenced on a dedicated single-read 150-cycle Illumina NextSeq 550 flow cell. Regarding the original processing steps: The immunoSEQ output contained only junctional sequences without quality scores, so filtering could not match that applied to full-length reads. Sequences were annotated with PyIR, a Python wrapper for IgBLAST v1.9, using IMGT germline references to assign V/J genes and CDR3. Reads were removed for weak V/J assignments (E-value above 1e-6), missing CDR3, stop codons, out-of-frame junctions, or ambiguous translated residues. A V3J clonotype was defined by an identical inferred V gene, J gene, and CDR3 amino acid sequence. Percentage overlap between repertoires was calculated by dividing the number of shared unique clonotypes by the size of the smaller repertoire. RTK rarefaction, the Chao1 estimator, and Recon v2.1 estimates of unobserved clonotypes were used to assess repertoire richness. Generation probabilities for all TCRbeta clonotypes obtained by the gDNA method from a handful of donors were computed using OLGA. Here the immuneACCESS table is served through TCRdb, limited to in-frame sequences with V and J called. Missing clones are a known gap in these copies; in checked studies unresolved V genes cover under half, and the rest lacks a known reason. V, J and clone size are those of that table, while D and trimming were read from the DNA. Here the sample has roughly 2.5 million clones; more than 80% occur a single time. The ten largest clones add up to roughly 0.13% of the sample.

The donors were healthy, HIV-negative adults with no recently reported acute infections or vaccinations. Every donor was a Caucasian adult residing in Nashville, Tennessee, USA. Magnetic negative selection was used to enrich CD4+ T cells, after which naive cells were positively selected on CD45RA and the negative fraction became the memory subset. Blood was collected by leukapheresis, and PBMCs were isolated by Ficoll-Histopaque density gradient centrifugation and then cryopreserved in liquid nitrogen vapor phase. Analytical flow cytometry was used to check the purity and quantity of each magnetically sorted T cell population. Genomic DNA was isolated from every sorted fraction and measured by UV absorbance on a Nanodrop 2000c. CDR1 is given as LNHNV and CDR2 as YYDKDF, both from the germline V gene (reference sequence). V gives up 1 base and J gives up 5 bases, and the segment between their germline ends measures 11 bases. The CDR3 runs 14 residues from the cysteine to the phenylalanine. Only the CDR3 part of the read is kept: 42 bases, read in frame from the first base.

The origin of this receptor is a man younger than 35 in good health. The sequenced material came from naive CD4+ T cells sorted from blood. Per the publication, the cell subset or site label means: CD45RA+ positively selected. The chain joins TRBV15 to TRBJ2-5, with the identity of the D gene unclear. CDR3 region: CATSRAPSVETQYF. The DNA sequence is as follows: TGTGCCACCAGCAGAGCCCCCAGTGTGGAGACCCAGTACTTC. Beyond the CDR3, the reference TRBV15 and TRBJ2-5 genes provide the residues; the full variable domain reads: DAMVIQNPRYQVTQFGKPVTLSCSQTLNHNVMYWYQQKSSQAPKLLFHYYDKDFNNEADTPDNFQSRRPNTSFCFLDIRSPGLGDTAMYLCATSRAPSVETQYFGPGTRLLVL.